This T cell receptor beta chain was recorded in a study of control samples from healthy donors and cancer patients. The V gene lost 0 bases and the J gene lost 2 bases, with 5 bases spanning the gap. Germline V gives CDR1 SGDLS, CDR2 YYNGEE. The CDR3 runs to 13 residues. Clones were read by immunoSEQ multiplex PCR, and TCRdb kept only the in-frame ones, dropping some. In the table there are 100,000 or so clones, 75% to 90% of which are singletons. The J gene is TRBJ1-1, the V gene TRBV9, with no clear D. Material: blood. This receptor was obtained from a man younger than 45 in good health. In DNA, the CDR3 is TGTGCCAGCAGCGTAGGGGAAAACACTGAAGCTTTCTTT. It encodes CASSVGENTEAFF.